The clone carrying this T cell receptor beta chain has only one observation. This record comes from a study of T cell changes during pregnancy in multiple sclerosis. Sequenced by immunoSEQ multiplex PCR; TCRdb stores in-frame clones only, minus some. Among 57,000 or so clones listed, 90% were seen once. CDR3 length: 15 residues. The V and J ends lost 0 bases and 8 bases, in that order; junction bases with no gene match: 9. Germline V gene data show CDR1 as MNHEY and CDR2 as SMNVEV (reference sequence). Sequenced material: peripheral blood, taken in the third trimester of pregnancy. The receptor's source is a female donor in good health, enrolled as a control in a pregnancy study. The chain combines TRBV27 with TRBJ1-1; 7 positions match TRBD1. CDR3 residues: CASSLSNRGPGEAFF. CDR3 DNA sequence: TGTGCCAGCAGTTTATCTAACAGGGGACCGGGCGAAGCTTTCTTT.